What follows is one T cell receptor beta chain and its context. A single base separates this from a much larger clone, so it may be a read error. The sorted Tregs were CD4+CD25+CD127-/low cells. TCRdb passed the 5' RACE reads through MiXCR, listing each CDR3 protein once. The sample records about 57,000 distinct CDR3 sequences, 26% being singletons. The clonotype was recovered from a female donor with breast cancer. The sample taken for sequencing was tumor-infiltrating Tregs sorted from the breast tumor.

The CDR3 sequence is CGLAGGYLSDTQYF. The DNA of the CDR3 is TGCGGTCTAGCGGGGGGGTATTTGTCGGATACGCAGTATTTT. The gene calls are TRBV20-1 and TRBJ2-3, with TRBD2 matching over 12 bases. Germline V CDR1 and CDR2: DFQATT, SNEGSKA (reference sequence). The CDR3 loop spans 14 amino acids.